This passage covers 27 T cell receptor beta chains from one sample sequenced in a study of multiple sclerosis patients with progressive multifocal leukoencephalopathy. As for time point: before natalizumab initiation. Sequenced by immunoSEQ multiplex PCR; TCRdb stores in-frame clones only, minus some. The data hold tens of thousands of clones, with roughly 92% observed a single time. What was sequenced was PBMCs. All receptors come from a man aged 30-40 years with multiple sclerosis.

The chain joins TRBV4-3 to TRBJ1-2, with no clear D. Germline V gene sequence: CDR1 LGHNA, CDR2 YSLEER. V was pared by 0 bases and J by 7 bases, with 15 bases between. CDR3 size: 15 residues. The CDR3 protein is CASSQEEGFLGGYTF. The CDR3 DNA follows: TGCGCCAGCAGCCAAGAAGAGGGCTTCCTAGGTGGCTACACCTTC.

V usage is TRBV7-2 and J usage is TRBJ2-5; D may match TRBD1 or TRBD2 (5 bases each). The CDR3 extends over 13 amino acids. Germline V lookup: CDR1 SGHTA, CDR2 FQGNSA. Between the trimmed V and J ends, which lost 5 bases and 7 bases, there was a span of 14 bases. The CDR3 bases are TGTGCCAGCAGCCCCGGGACCGTTGGGACCCAGTACTTC. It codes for CASSPGTVGTQYF.

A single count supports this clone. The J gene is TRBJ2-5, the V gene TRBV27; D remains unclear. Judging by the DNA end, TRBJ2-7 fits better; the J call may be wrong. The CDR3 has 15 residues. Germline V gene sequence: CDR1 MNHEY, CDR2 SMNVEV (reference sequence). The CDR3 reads CASSLMGNSAYEQYF. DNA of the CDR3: TGTGCCAGCAGTTTGATGGGGAATAGTGCCTACGAGCAGTACTTC.

CDR3 sequence (DNA): TGTGCCAGCAGCGTAGATCCCCAAGGGGTAGGTGAGCAGTTCTTC. Its translation is CASSVDPQGVGEQFF. This sequence joins TRBV9 and TRBJ2-1, with D maybe TRBD1 (5 bases). The CDR3 runs 15 residues. Germline V lookup: CDR1 SGDLS, CDR2 YYNGEE. Between the trimmed V and J ends, which lost 0 bases and 9 bases, there was a span of 16 bases.

In DNA form, the CDR3 reads TGCAGCGTTTCCGGGACAGGGACCGGGGAGCTGTTTTTT. Protein: CSVSGTGTGELFF. V gene TRBV29-1 combines with J gene TRBJ2-2; 9 bases fit TRBD1. Germline V gives CDR1 SQVTM, CDR2 ANQGSEA. The CDR3 extends over 13 amino acids. V lost 5 bases to trimming and J lost 5 bases; unmatched junction nucleotides: 3.

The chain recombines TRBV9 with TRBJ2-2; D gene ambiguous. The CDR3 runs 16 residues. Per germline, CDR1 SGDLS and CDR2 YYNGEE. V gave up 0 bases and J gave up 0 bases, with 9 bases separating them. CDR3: CASSVAEKPNTGELFF. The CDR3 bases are TGTGCCAGCAGCGTAGCAGAGAAACCGAACACCGGGGAGCTGTTTTTT. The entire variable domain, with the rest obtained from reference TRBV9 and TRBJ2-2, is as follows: DSGVTQTPKHLITATGQRVTLRCSPRSGDLSVYWYQQSLDQGLQFLIQYYNGEERAKGNILERFSAQQFPDLHSELNLSSLELGDSALYFCASSVAEKPNTGELFFGEGSRLTVL.

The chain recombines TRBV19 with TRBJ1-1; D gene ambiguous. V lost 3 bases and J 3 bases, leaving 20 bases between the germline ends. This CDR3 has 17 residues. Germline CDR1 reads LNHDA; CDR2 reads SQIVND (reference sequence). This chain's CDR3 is CASSISRGWGADTEAFF. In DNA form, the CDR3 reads TGTGCCAGTAGTATTTCTCGGGGATGGGGAGCTGACACTGAAGCTTTCTTT.

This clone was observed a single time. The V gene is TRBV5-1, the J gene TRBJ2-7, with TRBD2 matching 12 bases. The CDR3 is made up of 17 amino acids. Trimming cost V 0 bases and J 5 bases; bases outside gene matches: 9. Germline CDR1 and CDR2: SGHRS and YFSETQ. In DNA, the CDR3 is TGCGCCAGCAGCTTGGCCTTGGCTAGCGGGAGGGCCAACGAGCAGTACTTC. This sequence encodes CASSLALASGRANEQYF.

The CDR3 coding sequence is TGTGCCAGCAGTGCAAGGGTGGTCGGGACCCAGTACTTC. Its protein product is CASSARVVGTQYF. The V call is TRBV2, the J call TRBJ2-5; D is undetermined. The CDR3 runs 13 residues. Germline assignment: CDR1 SNHLY and CDR2 FYNNEI. V lost 4 bases and J lost 7, with 13 bases in between.

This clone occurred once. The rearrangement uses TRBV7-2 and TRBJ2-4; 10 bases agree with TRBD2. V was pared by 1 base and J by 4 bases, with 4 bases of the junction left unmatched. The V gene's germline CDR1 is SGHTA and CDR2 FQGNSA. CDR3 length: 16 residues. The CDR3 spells CASSLERGLAKNIQYF. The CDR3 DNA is TGTGCCAGCAGCTTAGAAAGGGGACTAGCGAAAAACATTCAGTACTTC.

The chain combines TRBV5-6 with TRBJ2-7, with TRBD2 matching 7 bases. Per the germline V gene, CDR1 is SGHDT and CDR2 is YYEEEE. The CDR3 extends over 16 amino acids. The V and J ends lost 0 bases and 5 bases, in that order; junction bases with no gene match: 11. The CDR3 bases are TGTGCCAGCAGCTTGGGTGAACCGGGACTATTCCACGAGCAGTACGTC. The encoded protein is CASSLGEPGLFHEQYV.

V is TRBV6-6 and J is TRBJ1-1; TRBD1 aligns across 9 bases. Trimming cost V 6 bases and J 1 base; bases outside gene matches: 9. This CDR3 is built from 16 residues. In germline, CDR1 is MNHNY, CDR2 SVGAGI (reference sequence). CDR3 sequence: CASSTAMGQGNTEAFF. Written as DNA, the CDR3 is TGTGCCAGCAGCACTGCCATGGGACAGGGGAACACTGAAGCTTTCTTT.

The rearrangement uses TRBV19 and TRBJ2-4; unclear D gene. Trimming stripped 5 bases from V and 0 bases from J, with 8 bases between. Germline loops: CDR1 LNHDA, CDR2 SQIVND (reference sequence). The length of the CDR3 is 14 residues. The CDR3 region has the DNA TGTGCCAGTAGTCCACGGTTAGCCAAAAACATTCAGTACTTC. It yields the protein CASSPRLAKNIQYF.

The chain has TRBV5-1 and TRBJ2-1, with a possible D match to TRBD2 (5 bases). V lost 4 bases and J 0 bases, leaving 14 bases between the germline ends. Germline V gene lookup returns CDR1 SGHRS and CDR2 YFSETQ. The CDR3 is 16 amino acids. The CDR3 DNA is TGCGCCAGCAGCCGGTCGGACTTTCACTCCTACAATGAGCAGTTCTTC. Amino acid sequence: CASSRSDFHSYNEQFF.

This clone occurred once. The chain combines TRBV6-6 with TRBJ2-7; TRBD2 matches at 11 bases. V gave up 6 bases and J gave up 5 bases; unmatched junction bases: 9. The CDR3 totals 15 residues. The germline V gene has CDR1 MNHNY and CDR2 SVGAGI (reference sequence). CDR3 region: CASSLSSGRGNEQYV. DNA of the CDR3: TGTGCCAGCAGCCTGAGTAGCGGGAGGGGAAACGAGCAGTACGTC.

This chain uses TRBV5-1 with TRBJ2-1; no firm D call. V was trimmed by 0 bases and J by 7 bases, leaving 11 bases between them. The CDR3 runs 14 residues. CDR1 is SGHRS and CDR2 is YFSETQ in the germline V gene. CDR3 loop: CASSLEPHGNEQFF. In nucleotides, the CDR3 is TGCGCCAGCAGCTTGGAGCCCCATGGAAATGAGCAGTTCTTC.

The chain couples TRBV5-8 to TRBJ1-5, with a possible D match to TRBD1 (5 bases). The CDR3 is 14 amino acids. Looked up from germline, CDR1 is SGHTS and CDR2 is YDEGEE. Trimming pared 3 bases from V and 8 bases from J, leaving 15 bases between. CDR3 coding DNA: TGTGCCAGCAGCTCCTTGGGGGTGGAAAAGCCCCAGCATTTT. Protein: CASSSLGVEKPQHF. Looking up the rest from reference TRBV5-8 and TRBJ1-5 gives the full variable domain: EAGVTQSPTHLIKTRGQQATLRCSPISGHTSVYWYQQALGLGLQFLLWYDEGEERNRGNFPPRFSGRQFPNYSSELNVNALELEDSALYLCASSSLGVEKPQHFGDGTRLSIL.

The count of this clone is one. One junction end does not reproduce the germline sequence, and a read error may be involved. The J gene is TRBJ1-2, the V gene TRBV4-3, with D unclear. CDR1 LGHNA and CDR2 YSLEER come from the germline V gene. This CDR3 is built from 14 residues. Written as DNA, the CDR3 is TGCGTCAGCAGCCAAGATCCGGGTGGCTATGGCTACACCTTC. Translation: CVSSQDPGGYGYTF.

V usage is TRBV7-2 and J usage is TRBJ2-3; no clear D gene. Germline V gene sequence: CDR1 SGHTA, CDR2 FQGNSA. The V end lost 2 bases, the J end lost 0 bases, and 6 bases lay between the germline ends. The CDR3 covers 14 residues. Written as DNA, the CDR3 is TGTGCCAGCAGCTTATTTGGGAGCACAGATACGCAGTATTTT. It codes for CASSLFGSTDTQYF.

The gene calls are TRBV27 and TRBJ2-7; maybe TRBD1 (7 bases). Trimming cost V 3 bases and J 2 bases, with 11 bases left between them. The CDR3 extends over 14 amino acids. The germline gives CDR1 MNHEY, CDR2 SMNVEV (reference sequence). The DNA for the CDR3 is TGTGCCAGCAGTTTTGCCAGGGGGGCCTACGAGCAGTACTTC. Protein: CASSFARGAYEQYF.

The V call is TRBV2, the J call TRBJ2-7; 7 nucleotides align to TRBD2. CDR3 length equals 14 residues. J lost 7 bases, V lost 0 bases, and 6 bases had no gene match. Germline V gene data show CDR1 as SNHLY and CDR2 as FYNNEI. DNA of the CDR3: TGTGCCAGCAGTGAAGCGGGAGGGCCGGAGGAGCAGTACGTC. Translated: CASSEAGGPEEQYV.

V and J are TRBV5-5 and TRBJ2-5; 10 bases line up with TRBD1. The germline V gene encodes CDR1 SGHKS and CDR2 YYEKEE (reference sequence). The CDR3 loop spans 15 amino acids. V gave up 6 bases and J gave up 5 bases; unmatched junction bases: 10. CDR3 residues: CASIPGTGVGETQYF. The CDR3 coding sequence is TGTGCCAGCATTCCGGGGACAGGGGTTGGGGAGACCCAGTACTTC.

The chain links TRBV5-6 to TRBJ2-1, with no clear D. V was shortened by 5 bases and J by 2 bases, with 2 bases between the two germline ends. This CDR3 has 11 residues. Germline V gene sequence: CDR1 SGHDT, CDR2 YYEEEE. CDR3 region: CASRAYNEQFF. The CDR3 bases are TGTGCCAGCAGGGCCTACAATGAGCAGTTCTTC.

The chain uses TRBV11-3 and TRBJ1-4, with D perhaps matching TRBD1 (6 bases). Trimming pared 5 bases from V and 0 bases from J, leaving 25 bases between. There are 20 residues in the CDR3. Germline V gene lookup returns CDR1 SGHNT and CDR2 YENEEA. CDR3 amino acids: CASSRGVGGLPPTTNEKLFF. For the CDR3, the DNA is TGTGCCAGCAGCCGAGGGGTCGGGGGCCTACCCCCTACAACTAATGAAAAACTGTTTTTT.

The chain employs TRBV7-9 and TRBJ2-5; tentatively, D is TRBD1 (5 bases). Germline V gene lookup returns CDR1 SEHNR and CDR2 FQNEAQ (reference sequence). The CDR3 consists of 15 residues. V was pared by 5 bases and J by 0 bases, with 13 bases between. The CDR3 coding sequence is TGTGCCAGCAGCCCTATCGACAGTCACCAAGAGACCCAGTACTTC. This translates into CASSPIDSHQETQYF.

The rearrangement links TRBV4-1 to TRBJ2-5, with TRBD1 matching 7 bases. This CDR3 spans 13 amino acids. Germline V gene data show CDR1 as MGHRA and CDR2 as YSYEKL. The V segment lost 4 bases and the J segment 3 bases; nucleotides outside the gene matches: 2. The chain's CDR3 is CASSLQGKETQYF. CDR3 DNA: TGCGCCAGCAGCCTACAGGGGAAAGAGACCCAGTACTTC.

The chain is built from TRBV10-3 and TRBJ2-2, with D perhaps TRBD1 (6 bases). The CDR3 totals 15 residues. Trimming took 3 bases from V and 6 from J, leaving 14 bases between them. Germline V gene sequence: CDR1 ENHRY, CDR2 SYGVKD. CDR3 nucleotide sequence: TGTGCCATCAGTGACTCAACAGGGAAGGCCGGGGAGCTGTTTTTT. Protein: CAISDSTGKAGELFF.